Shown below are 10 T cell receptor beta chains from a single sample sequenced in a study of siplizumab effects on memory and regulatory T cells. Libraries were prepared by immunoSEQ multiplex PCR; TCRdb keeps only in-frame clonotypes and omits some of them. The sample consists of some 80,000 clones, 85% to 95% of them appearing once. The sample consisted of CD8+ T cells sorted from blood. Receptor source: a human donor in good health.

This clone occurred once. The chain employs TRBV10-3 and TRBJ1-1; D is uncertain. There are 14 residues in the CDR3. Germline V CDR1 and CDR2: ENHRY, SYGVKD. Trimming took 8 bases from V and 0 from J, leaving 13 bases between them. The CDR3 region is CAISTAPVNTEAFF. The CDR3 DNA reads as TGTGCCATCTCAACGGCCCCGGTGAACACTGAAGCTTTCTTT.

Of note for this clone: The junction does not match germline at one end; this may be a read error. The CDR3, as DNA: TGTGCTAGCAGCCCGGGCGGGTCGGCCTACGAGCAGTACTTC. Translated: CASSPGGSAYEQYF. The chain links TRBV7-7 to TRBJ2-7; a weak D match, TRBD2 (5 bases). CDR3 length: 14 amino acids. Per the germline V gene, CDR1 is SSHAT and CDR2 is FNYEAQ (reference sequence).

V usage is TRBV27 and J usage is TRBJ2-1; D is possibly TRBD1 or TRBD2 (5 bases each). The CDR3 contains 12 residues. Per the germline V gene, CDR1 is MNHEY and CDR2 is SMNVEV (reference sequence). Trimming stripped 8 bases from V and 8 bases from J, with 13 bases between. The CDR3 sequence: CASRGFSDEQFF. Written as DNA, the CDR3 is TGTGCCAGCCGGGGCTTCAGCGATGAGCAGTTCTTC.

The rearrangement links TRBV2 to TRBJ1-2; D gene unclear. The germline V gene encodes CDR1 SNHLY and CDR2 FYNNEI. This CDR3 is built from 13 residues. Trimming cost V 11 bases and J 5 bases, with 18 bases left between them. In DNA form, the CDR3 reads TGTGCCCGTGGGGAAGATACAAGATATGGCTACACCTTC. Encoded protein: CARGEDTRYGYTF.

The genes are TRBV6-5 and TRBJ2-6, with a possible D match to TRBD1 (6 bases). The CDR3 runs to 16 residues. V was pared by 4 bases and J by 0 bases, with 10 bases between. CDR1 MNHEY and CDR2 SVGAGI come from the germline V gene. CDR3 DNA sequence: TGTGCCAGCAGTTCCTGGACAGACTCTGGGGCCAACGTCCTGACTTTC. Its protein product is CASSSWTDSGANVLTF.

The chain joins TRBV7-9 to TRBJ2-5, with 8 nucleotides matching TRBD2. This CDR3 is 15 amino acids long. With V trimmed by 5 bases and J by 5 bases, 10 bases remained unmatched. From germline, CDR1 is SEHNR and CDR2 FQNEAQ (reference sequence). CDR3 residues: CASSPPGGAGETQYF. DNA of the CDR3: TGTGCCAGCAGCCCCCCGGGGGGGGCAGGGGAGACCCAGTACTTC.

This clone was detected only once. This chain links TRBV7-3 with TRBJ2-5, with D possibly being TRBD1 or TRBD2 (5 bases each). Germline values: CDR1 SGHTA, CDR2 FQGTGA. V was pared by 0 bases and J by 5 bases, with 13 bases between. The CDR3 runs to 15 residues. Written as DNA, the CDR3 is TGTGCCAGCAGCTTAACCGCCAGGGAGACGGAGACCCAGTACTTC. It yields the protein CASSLTARETETQYF.

This clone was detected only once. The chain links TRBV4-1 to TRBJ2-3; 11 nucleotides line up with TRBD2. This CDR3 contains 16 residues. J was trimmed by 8 bases and V by 2 bases; bases with no gene match: 9. CDR1 is MGHRA and CDR2 is YSYEKL in the germline V gene. For the CDR3, the DNA is TGCGCCAGCAGCCAAAAAACTAGCGGGAGCGGGGGTACGCAGTATTTT. It is translated as CASSQKTSGSGGTQYF.

The V call is TRBV30, the J call TRBJ1-2; 8 positions agree with TRBD1. With V trimmed by 5 bases and J by 4 bases, 15 bases remained unmatched. Germline CDR1 is GTSNPN and CDR2 is SVGIG (reference sequence). There are 16 residues in the CDR3. DNA for the CDR3: TGTGCCTGGGATTCCCGGACAGGGTTTAAATCCTATGGCTACACCTTC. Protein sequence: CAWDSRTGFKSYGYTF.

The chain couples TRBV9 to TRBJ2-7; TRBD2 matches at 8 bases. Germline trimming cut 0 bases from V and 7 bases from J; bases unmatched to any gene: 6. Germline V lookup: CDR1 SGDLS, CDR2 YYNGEE. The CDR3 spans 14 residues. The CDR3 DNA reads as TGTGCCAGCAGCGTAGATAATAGCGGGAAGGAGCAGTACTTC. This codes for CASSVDNSGKEQYF.